What follows is one TCR beta chain and its context. This sample is drawn from a study of T cell changes during pregnancy in multiple sclerosis. This CDR3 has 17 residues. Germline CDR1 and CDR2: MNHEY and SMNVEV (reference sequence). The ends lost 5 bases at V and 5 bases at J; junction bases unmatched: 16. The method was immunoSEQ multiplex PCR; TCRdb's version includes in-frame clones alone and lacks a portion of them. This table holds 20,000 to 30,000 clones, around 90% found once. This receptor was identified in a female donor in good health, enrolled as a control in a pregnancy study. The chain employs TRBV27 and TRBJ2-5, with 8 bases fitting TRBD2. Sequenced material: CD8+ T cells from peripheral blood mononuclear cells, taken in the third trimester of pregnancy. CDR3 sequence: CASSPTAPGGGVETQYF. The CDR3 DNA sequence: TGTGCCAGCAGTCCTACAGCTCCCGGGGGGGGTGTGGAGACCCAGTACTTC.